This T cell receptor beta chain originates from a study of CD8+CD57+ T cells in acquired aplastic anemia. The study's findings and limits: Around 27 CD8+ CDR3 sequences occurred in both the patients and the controls.

Concerning this clonotype itself: Its specificity is not known.

The V end lost 3 bases, the J end lost 7 bases, and 16 bases lay between the germline ends. CDR3 length equals 15 residues. Germline CDR1 reads MGHDK; CDR2 reads SYGVNS. Patients chosen for sequencing had shown CD8+CD57+ cell expansion by flow cytometry. Investigators profiled TCR beta VDJ and CDR3 from genomic DNA template. TCRdb fed the reads into MiXCR, producing one record per CDR3 protein. This sample has under 200,000 distinct CDR3 sequences, with less than 60% found just once. The sample was sorted CD4+, CD8+, or CD8+CD57+ T cells (not recorded which) from PBMCs. The source is a human donor with aplastic anemia. The V call is TRBV25-1, the J call TRBJ1-5; D gene unclear. The CDR3 here is CASSEGRGFRQPQHF. In DNA, the CDR3 is TGTGCCAGCAGTGAGGGAAGAGGATTCAGGCAGCCCCAGCATTTT.